Below, 27 T cell receptor beta chains from the same sample are listed, as sequenced in a study of blood T cell repertoires in COVID-19. Sequencing was performed with immunoSEQ multiplex PCR; in TCRdb, only in-frame clones are kept and a portion is missing. The sample lists approximately 220,000 clones; roughly 86% were seen once. The material sequenced was PBMCs or T cells enriched from blood (not recorded which). Receptor source: a woman under 40 with acute COVID-19.

The chain recombines TRBV19 with TRBJ1-1; TRBD1 matches at 7 bases. J lost 10 bases, V lost 5 bases, and 4 bases had no gene match. This CDR3 comprises 11 residues. Germline CDR1 reads LNHDA; CDR2 reads SQIVND (reference sequence). The CDR3 protein is CASSGTVGAFF. For the CDR3, the DNA is TGTGCCAGTAGTGGGACAGTAGGAGCTTTCTTT.

The chain uses TRBV5-1 and TRBJ2-1; 8 positions match TRBD1. Per germline, CDR1 SGHRS and CDR2 YFSETQ. The CDR3 is 14 amino acids. V lost 6 bases, J lost 5 bases, and 7 bases stayed unmatched. CDR3 amino acids: CASTQGGFHNEQFF. For the CDR3, the DNA is TGCGCCAGCACACAGGGGGGTTTCCACAATGAGCAGTTCTTC.

J is TRBJ1-1 and V is TRBV15; 9 nucleotides agree with TRBD1. CDR1 and CDR2 (germline): LNHNV, YYDKDF (reference sequence). The CDR3 spans 17 residues. V was pared by 3 bases and J by 1 base, with 9 bases of the junction left unmatched. In nucleotides, the CDR3 is TGTGCCACCAGCAGGGAGGGGACAGGGTTAGGGAACACTGAAGCTTTCTTT. Residues: CATSREGTGLGNTEAFF.

This clone was seen just once. Other nucleotide sequences in the sample specify the same CDR3. V usage is TRBV9 and J usage is TRBJ2-2, with D possibly being TRBD2 (6 bases). The CDR3 runs 16 residues. Per the germline V gene, CDR1 is SGDLS and CDR2 is YYNGEE. V was pared by 0 bases and J by 3 bases, with 12 bases between. The CDR3, as DNA: TGTGCCAGCAGCGTAGTACCAGGGACTTACACCGGGGAGCTGTTTTTT. Protein product: CASSVVPGTYTGELFF.

This clone was picked up one time. The rearrangement uses TRBV19 and TRBJ2-2, with 9 bases aligning to TRBD2. Germline V gene lookup returns CDR1 LNHDA and CDR2 SQIVND (reference sequence). The junction had 23 bases not matched to a gene; V was cut back by 5 bases and J by 4 bases. This CDR3 is built from 21 residues. The CDR3 sequence is CASSSRRIRSSAGGFTGELFF. The CDR3 coding sequence is TGTGCCAGTAGTTCCCGAAGGATCAGATCGTCGGCGGGGGGGTTCACCGGGGAGCTGTTTTTT.

This clone has only one observation. The genes are TRBV6-5 and TRBJ2-5, with a possible D match to TRBD1 (5 bases). Looked up from germline, CDR1 is MNHEY and CDR2 is SVGAGI. The CDR3 contains 15 residues. V was trimmed by 7 bases and J by 0 bases, leaving 15 bases between them. CDR3 nucleotide sequence: TGTGCCAGCATTCGGACAAGGGCCTACCAAGAGACCCAGTACTTC. This translates into CASIRTRAYQETQYF.

The V gene is TRBV4-1, the J gene TRBJ2-3; tentatively, D is TRBD1 (5 bases). Trimming removed 0 bases at V and 4 bases at J, with 11 bases between. The CDR3 contains 15 residues. Germline CDR1 reads MGHRA; CDR2 reads YSYEKL. The CDR3 sequence is CASSQDLQGADTQYF. CDR3 bases: TGCGCCAGCAGCCAAGATCTGCAGGGTGCAGATACGCAGTATTTT.

The chain carries TRBV5-1 and TRBJ2-2; D gene unclear. Germline V gene lookup returns CDR1 SGHRS and CDR2 YFSETQ. V dropped 2 bases and J dropped 0 bases, with 5 bases sitting between them. The CDR3 spans 14 residues. The DNA for the CDR3 is TGCGCCAGCAGCTTACGAGCGAACACCGGGGAGCTGTTTTTT. Its translation: CASSLRANTGELFF.

CDR3: CATSDGSGGGSYNEQFF. For the CDR3, the DNA is TGTGCCACCTCCGATGGTAGCGGGGGAGGCTCCTACAATGAGCAGTTCTTC. V is TRBV19 and J is TRBJ2-1; TRBD2 matches 9 bases. The CDR3 runs 17 residues. J was trimmed by 0 bases and V by 10 bases; bases with no gene match: 13. CDR1 and CDR2 from the germline V gene are LNHDA and SQIVND (reference sequence).

This sequence joins TRBV6-2 or TRBV6-3 and TRBJ1-5; 8 bases are shared with TRBD1. V was clipped by 6 bases and J by 6 bases; unmatched bases: 7. Germline loops: CDR1 MNHEY, CDR2 SVGEGT. The CDR3 spans 14 residues. As DNA, the CDR3 is TGTGCCAGCAGCTGGACAGGGTCGGGTCAGCCCCAGCATTTT. Protein: CASSWTGSGQPQHF.

This clone was picked up a small number of times. V gene TRBV20-1 combines with J gene TRBJ2-7; D not certain. This CDR3 has 11 amino acids. The V gene lost 2 bases and the J gene lost 1 base, with 3 bases spanning the gap. The germline CDR1 and CDR2 sequences are DFQATT and SNEGSKA (reference sequence). CDR3 residues: CSARLSYEQYF. The CDR3 DNA is TGCAGTGCTAGATTATCCTACGAGCAGTACTTC.

This clone was recorded once. This chain connects TRBV6-5 to TRBJ1-1; a weak D match, TRBD1 (6 bases). Trimming shortened V by 8 bases and J by 3 bases, and 13 bases separated the two germline ends. The CDR3 runs to 13 residues. Per germline, CDR1 MNHEY and CDR2 SVGAGI. The CDR3 DNA reads as TGTGCCAGCTCCCACAGGGTGTACACTGAAGCTTTCTTT. Residues: CASSHRVYTEAFF.

This clone was counted between two and nine times. This rearrangement joins TRBV2 to TRBJ2-7, with D possibly matching TRBD1 (6 bases). This CDR3 is 14 amino acids long. Germline V gene data show CDR1 as SNHLY and CDR2 as FYNNEI. V gave up 11 bases and J gave up 2 bases, with 19 bases separating them. Here the CDR3 reads CAARGGKTTYEQYF. CDR3 in DNA: TGTGCCGCTAGAGGGGGAAAGACGACCTACGAGCAGTACTTC.

The V and J genes are TRBV3-1 (or the pseudogene TRBV3-2) and TRBJ1-4; D might be TRBD1 (6 bases). The germline V gene has CDR1 LGHDT and CDR2 YNNKEL (reference sequence). Trimming took off 4 bases at V and 4 bases at J, with 10 bases between the two ends. This CDR3 contains 14 residues. The CDR3 nucleotides read TGTGCCAGCAGCCCGACAGGTATTAATGAAAAACTGTTTTTT. Translated: CASSPTGINEKLFF.

This clone showed up just once. The chain carries TRBV7-2 and TRBJ2-7; 9 bases are shared with TRBD1. Germline V gene sequence: CDR1 SGHTA, CDR2 FQGNSA. Trimming cost V 5 bases and J 3 bases; bases outside gene matches: 8. This CDR3 has 15 residues. As DNA, the CDR3 is TGTGCCAGCAGCACCGGGACAGGGACTAACTACGAGCAGTACTTC. This gives the protein CASSTGTGTNYEQYF.

The chain recombines TRBV11-3 with TRBJ2-5, with 8 bases matching TRBD2. The V gene's germline CDR1 is SGHNT and CDR2 YENEEA. The V segment lost 4 bases and the J segment 0 bases; nucleotides outside the gene matches: 7. The CDR3 consists of 16 residues. CDR3 residues: CASSSREGGYQETQYF. CDR3 coding DNA: TGTGCCAGCAGCTCCCGGGAGGGGGGGTACCAAGAGACCCAGTACTTC.

This clone was seen once. The V and J genes are TRBV7-9 and TRBJ2-3, with D possibly being TRBD1 (6 bases). Germline V gives CDR1 SEHNR, CDR2 FQNEAQ (reference sequence). This CDR3 contains 15 residues. Between the trimmed V and J ends, which lost 0 bases and 5 bases, there was a span of 12 bases. CDR3 DNA: TGTGCCAGCAGCTTAGCCGGGACAAAGGTAGATACGCAGTATTTT. Its translation: CASSLAGTKVDTQYF.

This chain uses TRBV5-1 with TRBJ2-3; unclear D gene. Germline V gene data show CDR1 as SGHRS and CDR2 as YFSETQ. V dropped 0 bases and J dropped 2 bases, with 7 bases sitting between them. The CDR3 spans 14 residues. The DNA for the CDR3 is TGCGCCAGCAGCTTGGATAAGCTCACAGATACGCAGTATTTT. It specifies CASSLDKLTDTQYF.

J is TRBJ2-7 and V is TRBV5-1; TRBD1 aligns across 9 bases. After removal of 4 bases from V and 3 bases from J, the junction contained 11 bases not matched to a gene. The CDR3 is 16 residues long. Germline V CDR1 and CDR2: SGHRS, YFSETQ. The CDR3, as DNA: TGCGCCAGCAGCCCGGGCCGGGACAGGGTTGACTACGAGCAGTACTTC. Encoded protein: CASSPGRDRVDYEQYF.

V and J are TRBV19 and TRBJ1-2; no definite D call. Germline CDR1 and CDR2: LNHDA and SQIVND (reference sequence). Trimming shortened V by 5 bases and J by 8 bases, and 18 bases separated the two germline ends. There are 14 residues in the CDR3. CDR3 protein: CASSETQTLRGYTF. In DNA form, the CDR3 reads TGTGCCAGTAGTGAGACACAAACCTTGCGAGGCTACACCTTC.

The rearrangement joins TRBV18 to TRBJ1-2, with D possibly TRBD1 on 5 matching bases. Per the germline V gene, CDR1 is KGHSH and CDR2 is LQKENI. Trimming stripped 0 bases from V and 3 bases from J, with 8 bases between. This CDR3 has 14 residues. The CDR3 is CASSPPTEYYGYTF. The CDR3 DNA reads as TGTGCCAGCTCACCACCGACAGAGTACTATGGCTACACCTTC.

The CDR3 coding sequence is TGTGCCAGCAGCTTTGTACTCTCTGGAAACACCATATATTTT. It specifies CASSFVLSGNTIYF. The rearrangement uses TRBV7-9 and TRBJ1-3; D unclear. V lost 3 bases, J lost 0 bases, and 6 bases lay in between. The CDR3 length is 14 residues. Germline V gene sequence: CDR1 SEHNR, CDR2 FQNEAQ (reference sequence). Based on the CDR3 plus reference TRBV7-9 and TRBJ1-3, the full variable domain is DTGVSQNPRHKITKRGQNVTFRCDPISEHNRLYWYRQTLGQGPEFLTYFQNEAQLEKSRLLSDRFSAERPKGSFSTLEIQRTEQGDSAMYLCASSFVLSGNTIYFGEGSWLTVV.

This rearrangement joins TRBV3-1 (or the pseudogene TRBV3-2) to TRBJ1-3; the D gene is possibly TRBD1 (6 bases). Germline V gene data show CDR1 as LGHDT and CDR2 as YNNKEL (reference sequence). V lost 1 base and J 1 base, leaving 11 bases between the germline ends. The CDR3 runs to 16 residues. CDR3 DNA sequence: TGTGCCAGCAGCCAAGGCCCAGGGGAGTCTGGAAACACCATATATTTT. Its protein is CASSQGPGESGNTIYF.

The chain couples TRBV7-2 to TRBJ2-3; perhaps TRBD2 as D (6 bases). Germline CDR1 SGHTA, CDR2 FQGNSA. V dropped 4 bases and J dropped 1 base, with 15 bases sitting between them. CDR3 length equals 16 residues. Here the CDR3 reads CASSSPRERGTDTQYF. The CDR3 DNA is TGTGCCAGCAGCTCACCCCGGGAGCGGGGCACAGATACGCAGTATTTT.

CDR3 DNA: TGTGCCAGCAGCCAGGGAGGGACCTCCTACGAGCAGTACTTC. Protein: CASSQGGTSYEQYF. The rearrangement links TRBV4-2 to TRBJ2-7; TRBD2 aligns across 7 bases. V gave up 3 bases and J gave up 0 bases; unmatched junction bases: 2. Looked up from germline, CDR1 is LGHNA and CDR2 is YNFKEQ. The CDR3 totals 14 residues.

The V call is TRBV7-6, the J call TRBJ2-5; D perhaps matches TRBD2 (5 bases). Germline assignment: CDR1 SGHVS and CDR2 FNYEAQ. Trimming cost V 4 bases and J 2 bases, with 17 bases left between them. This CDR3 is 16 amino acids long. CDR3 amino acids: CASSSSRPGIQETQYF. The DNA of the CDR3 is TGTGCCAGCAGCTCATCCCGTCCGGGAATACAAGAGACCCAGTACTTC.

This clone was seen a single time. The rearrangement joins TRBV6-5 to TRBJ2-7, with TRBD2 matching 13 bases. Germline CDR1 and CDR2: MNHEY and SVGAGI. CDR3 size: 14 residues. V gave up 5 bases and J gave up 7 bases; unmatched junction bases: 5. The CDR3 is CASSRGLAGFEQYF. The CDR3 DNA sequence: TGTGCCAGCAGTAGGGGACTAGCGGGGTTTGAGCAGTACTTC.